This T cell receptor (beta chain) is drawn from a study of siplizumab effects on memory and regulatory T cells. Only one count was recorded for this clone. The V gene lost 5 bases and the J gene lost 2 bases, with 18 bases spanning the gap. The germline V gene has CDR1 LNHDA and CDR2 SQIVND (reference sequence). There are 16 residues in the CDR3. Using immunoSEQ multiplex PCR, the repertoire was profiled, and TCRdb retains in-frame clones only, with some absent. The data contain around 99,000 clones, 92% of them singletons. Sequencing was done on a sample of Tregs sorted from blood. This TCR came from a human donor in good health. This chain links TRBV19 with TRBJ1-2; D possibly corresponds to TRBD1 (5 bases). As DNA, the CDR3 is TGTGCCAGTAGTTCAACAGGAAGGTTAGGAAACTATGGCTACACCTTC. This translates into CASSSTGRLGNYGYTF.